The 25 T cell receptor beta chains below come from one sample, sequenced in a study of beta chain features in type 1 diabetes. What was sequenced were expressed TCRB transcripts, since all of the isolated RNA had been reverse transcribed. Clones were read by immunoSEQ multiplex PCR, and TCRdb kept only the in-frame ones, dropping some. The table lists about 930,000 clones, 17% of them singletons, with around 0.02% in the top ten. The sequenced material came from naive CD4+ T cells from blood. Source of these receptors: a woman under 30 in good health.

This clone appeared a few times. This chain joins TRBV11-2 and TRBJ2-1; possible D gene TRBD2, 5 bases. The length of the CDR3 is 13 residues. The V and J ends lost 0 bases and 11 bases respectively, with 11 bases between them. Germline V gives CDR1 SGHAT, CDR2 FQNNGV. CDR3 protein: CASSLDRDYQQFF. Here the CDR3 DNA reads TGTGCCAGCAGCTTAGATCGTGACTACCAGCAGTTCTTC.

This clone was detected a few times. Here the CDR3 reads CAISDSPGQGSSYEQYF. The CDR3 DNA sequence: TGTGCCATCAGTGACTCGCCCGGACAGGGGAGCTCCTACGAGCAGTACTTC. This chain uses TRBV10-3 with TRBJ2-7; 9 positions agree with TRBD1. V lost 3 bases, J lost 0 bases, and 9 bases stayed unmatched. CDR1 and CDR2 (germline): ENHRY, SYGVKD. The CDR3 spans 17 residues.

For the CDR3, the DNA is TGTGCCAGCAGCTCCAACGGCGCGAGCTCTCCGCCCTACGAGCAGTACTTC. As protein: CASSSNGASSPPYEQYF. The J gene is TRBJ2-7, the V gene TRBV7-2; D not resolved. Germline CDR1 and CDR2: SGHTA and FQGNSA. V dropped 4 bases and J dropped 2 bases, with 21 bases sitting between them. This CDR3 is built from 17 residues.

CDR3 DNA: TGTGCCAGCAGCTTGTACGGCTACGAGCAGTACTTC. This gives the protein CASSLYGYEQYF. V gene TRBV13 combines with J gene TRBJ2-7; D uncertain. The CDR3 totals 12 residues. Germline assignment: CDR1 PRHDT and CDR2 FYEKMQ (reference sequence). V was trimmed by 3 bases and J by 3 bases, leaving 6 bases between them.

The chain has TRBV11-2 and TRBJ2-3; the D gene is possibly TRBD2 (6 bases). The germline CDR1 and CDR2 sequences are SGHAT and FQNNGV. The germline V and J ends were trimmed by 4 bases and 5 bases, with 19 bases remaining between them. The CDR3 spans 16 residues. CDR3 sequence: CASSSRPAGKGDTQYF. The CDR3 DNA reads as TGTGCCAGCAGCTCCCGACCCGCGGGAAAGGGAGATACGCAGTATTTT.

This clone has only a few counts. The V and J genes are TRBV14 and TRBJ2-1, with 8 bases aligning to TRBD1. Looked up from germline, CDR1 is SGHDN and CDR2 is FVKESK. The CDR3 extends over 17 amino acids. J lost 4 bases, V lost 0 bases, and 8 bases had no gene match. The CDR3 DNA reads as TGTGCCAGCAGCCAAGATGACAGGGGTGTATGGTACAATGAGCAGTTCTTC. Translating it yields CASSQDDRGVWYNEQFF. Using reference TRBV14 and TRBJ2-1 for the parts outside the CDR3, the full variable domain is EAGVTQFPSHSVIEKGQTVTLRCDPISGHDNLYWYRRVMGKEIKFLLHFVKESKQDESGMPNNRFLAERTGGTYSTLKVQPAELEDSGVYFCASSQDDRGVWYNEQFFGPGTRLTVL.

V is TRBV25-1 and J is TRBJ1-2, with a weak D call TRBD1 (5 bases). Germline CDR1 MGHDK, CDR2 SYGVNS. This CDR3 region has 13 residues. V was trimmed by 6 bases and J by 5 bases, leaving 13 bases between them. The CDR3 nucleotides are TGTGCCAGCAGGGGGACTTTGCCATATGGCTACACCTTC. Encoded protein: CASRGTLPYGYTF.

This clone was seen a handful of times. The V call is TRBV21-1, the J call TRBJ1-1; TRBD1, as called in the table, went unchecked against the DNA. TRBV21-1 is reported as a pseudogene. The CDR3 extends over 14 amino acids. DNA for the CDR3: TGTGCCAGCAGCAAAAAACTGATGGGGCTTGAAGCTTTCTTT. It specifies CASSKKLMGLEAFF.

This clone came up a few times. CDR3 sequence (DNA): TGTGCCAGCTCACCTCTGGACACTGAAGCTTTCTTT. This encodes CASSPLDTEAFF. V usage is TRBV18 and J usage is TRBJ1-1; D not certain. The CDR3 has 12 residues. V gave up 3 bases and J gave up 3 bases, with 5 bases separating them. Germline V gene sequence: CDR1 KGHSH, CDR2 LQKENI.

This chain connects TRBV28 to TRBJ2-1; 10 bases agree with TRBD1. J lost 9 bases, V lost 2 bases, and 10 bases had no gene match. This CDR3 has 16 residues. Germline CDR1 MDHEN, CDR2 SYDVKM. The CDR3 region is CASSLPGQGLTGEQFF. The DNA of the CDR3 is TGTGCCAGCAGTTTACCGGGACAGGGGTTGACGGGTGAGCAGTTCTTC.

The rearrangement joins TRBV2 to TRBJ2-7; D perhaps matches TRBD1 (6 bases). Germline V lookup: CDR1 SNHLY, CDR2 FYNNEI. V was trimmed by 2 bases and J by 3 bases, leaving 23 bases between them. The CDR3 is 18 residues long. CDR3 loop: CASSENPFDRRVDYEQYF. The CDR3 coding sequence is TGTGCCAGCAGTGAAAACCCATTCGACAGGCGGGTCGACTACGAGCAGTACTTC.

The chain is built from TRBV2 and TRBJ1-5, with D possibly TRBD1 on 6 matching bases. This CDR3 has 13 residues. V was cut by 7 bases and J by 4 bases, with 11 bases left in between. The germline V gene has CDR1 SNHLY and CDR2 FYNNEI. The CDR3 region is CASTAGENQPQHF. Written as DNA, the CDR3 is TGTGCCAGCACCGCAGGGGAAAATCAGCCCCAGCATTTT.

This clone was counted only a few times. CDR3 nucleotides: TGTGCCGGACAGGGGACGGGCGAGCAGTTCTTC. Amino acid sequence: CAGQGTGEQFF. V usage is TRBV28 and J usage is TRBJ2-1, with 9 bases identical to TRBD1. The junction had 6 bases not matched to a gene; V was cut back by 11 bases and J by 10 bases. The germline V gene encodes CDR1 MDHEN and CDR2 SYDVKM. The length of the CDR3 is 11 residues.

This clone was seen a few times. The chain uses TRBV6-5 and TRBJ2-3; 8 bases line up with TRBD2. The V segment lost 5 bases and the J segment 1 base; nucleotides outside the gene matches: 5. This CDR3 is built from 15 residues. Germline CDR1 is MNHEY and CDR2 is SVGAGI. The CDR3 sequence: CASSRAGVRTDTQYF. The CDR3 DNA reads TGTGCCAGCAGTCGAGCGGGAGTCCGCACAGATACGCAGTATTTT.

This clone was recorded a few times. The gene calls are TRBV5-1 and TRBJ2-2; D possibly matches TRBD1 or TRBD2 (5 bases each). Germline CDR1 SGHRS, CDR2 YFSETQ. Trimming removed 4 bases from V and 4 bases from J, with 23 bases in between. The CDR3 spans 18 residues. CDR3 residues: CASSKTVANTLGTGELFF. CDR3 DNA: TGCGCCAGCAGCAAGACAGTAGCGAACACCCTGGGCACCGGGGAGCTGTTTTTT. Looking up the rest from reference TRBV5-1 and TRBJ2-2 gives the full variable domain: KAGVTQTPRYLIKTRGQQVTLSCSPISGHRSVSWYQQTPGQGLQFLFEYFSETQRNKGNFPGRFSGRQFSNSRSEMNVSTLELGDSALYLCASSKTVANTLGTGELFFGEGSRLTVL.

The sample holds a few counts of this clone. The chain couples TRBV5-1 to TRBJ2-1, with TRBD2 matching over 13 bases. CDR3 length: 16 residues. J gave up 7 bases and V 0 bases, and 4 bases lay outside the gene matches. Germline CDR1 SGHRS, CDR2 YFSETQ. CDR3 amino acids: CASSLAGTSGMNEQFF. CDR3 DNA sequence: TGCGCCAGCAGCTTGGCTGGGACTAGCGGGATGAATGAGCAGTTCTTC. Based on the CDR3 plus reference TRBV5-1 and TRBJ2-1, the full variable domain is KAGVTQTPRYLIKTRGQQVTLSCSPISGHRSVSWYQQTPGQGLQFLFEYFSETQRNKGNFPGRFSGRQFSNSRSEMNVSTLELGDSALYLCASSLAGTSGMNEQFFGPGTRLTVL.

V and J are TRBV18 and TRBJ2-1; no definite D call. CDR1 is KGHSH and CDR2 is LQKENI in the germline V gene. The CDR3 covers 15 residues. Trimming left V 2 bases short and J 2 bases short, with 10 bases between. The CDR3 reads CASSPGRQTYNEQFF. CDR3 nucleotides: TGTGCCAGCTCACCAGGGCGGCAGACCTACAATGAGCAGTTCTTC.

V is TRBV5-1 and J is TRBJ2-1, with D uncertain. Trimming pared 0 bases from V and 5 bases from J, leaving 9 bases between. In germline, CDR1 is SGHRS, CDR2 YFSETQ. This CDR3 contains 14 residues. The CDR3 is CASSLVLLNNEQFF. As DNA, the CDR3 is TGCGCCAGCAGCTTGGTTCTTTTGAACAATGAGCAGTTCTTC. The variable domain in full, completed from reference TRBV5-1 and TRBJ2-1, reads KAGVTQTPRYLIKTRGQQVTLSCSPISGHRSVSWYQQTPGQGLQFLFEYFSETQRNKGNFPGRFSGRQFSNSRSEMNVSTLELGDSALYLCASSLVLLNNEQFFGPGTRLTVL.

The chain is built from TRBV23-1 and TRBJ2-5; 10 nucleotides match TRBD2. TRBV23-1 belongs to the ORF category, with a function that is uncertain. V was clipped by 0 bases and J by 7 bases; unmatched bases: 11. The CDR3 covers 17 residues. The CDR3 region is CASSQSKSGRALGTQYF. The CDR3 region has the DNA TGCGCCAGCAGTCAATCGAAAAGCGGGAGGGCCTTGGGGACCCAGTACTTC.

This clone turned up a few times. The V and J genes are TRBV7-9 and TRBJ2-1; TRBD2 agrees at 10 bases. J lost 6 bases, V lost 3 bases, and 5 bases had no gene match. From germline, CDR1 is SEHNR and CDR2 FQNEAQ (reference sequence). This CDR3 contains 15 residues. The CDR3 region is CASSLGLARGNEQFF. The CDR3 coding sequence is TGTGCCAGCAGCTTGGGACTAGCGCGAGGCAATGAGCAGTTCTTC.

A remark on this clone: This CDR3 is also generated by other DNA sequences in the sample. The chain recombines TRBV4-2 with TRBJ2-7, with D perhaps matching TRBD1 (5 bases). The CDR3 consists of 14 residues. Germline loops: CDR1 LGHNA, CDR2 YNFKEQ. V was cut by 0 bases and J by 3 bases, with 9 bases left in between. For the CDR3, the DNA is TGTGCCAGCAGCCAAGATAGGGGAATCTACGAGCAGTACTTC. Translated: CASSQDRGIYEQYF.

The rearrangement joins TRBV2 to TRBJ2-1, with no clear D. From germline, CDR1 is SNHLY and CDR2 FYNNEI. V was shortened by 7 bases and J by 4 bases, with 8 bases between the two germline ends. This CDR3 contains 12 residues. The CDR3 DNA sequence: TGTGCCAGCATTGTACAATACAATGAGCAGTTCTTC. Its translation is CASIVQYNEQFF.

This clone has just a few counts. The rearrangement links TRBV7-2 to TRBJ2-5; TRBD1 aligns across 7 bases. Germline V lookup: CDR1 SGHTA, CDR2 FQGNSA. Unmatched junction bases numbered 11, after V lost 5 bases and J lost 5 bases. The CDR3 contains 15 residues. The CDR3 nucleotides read TGTGCCAGCAGCCCCCTGACAGGGCTCTGGGAGACCCAGTACTTC. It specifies CASSPLTGLWETQYF. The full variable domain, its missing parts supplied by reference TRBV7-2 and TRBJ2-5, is GAGVSQSPSNKVTEKGKDVELRCDPISGHTALYWYRQSLGQGLEFLIYFQGNSAPDKSGLPSDRFSAERTGGSVSTLTIQRTQQEDSAVYLCASSPLTGLWETQYFGPGTRLLVL.

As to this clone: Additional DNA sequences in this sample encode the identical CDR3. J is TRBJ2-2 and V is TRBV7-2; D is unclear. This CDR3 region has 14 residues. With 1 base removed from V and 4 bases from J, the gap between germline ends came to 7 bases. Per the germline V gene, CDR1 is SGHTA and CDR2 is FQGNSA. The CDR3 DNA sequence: TGTGCCAGCAGCTTAGTCGTGGGCACCGGGGAGCTGTTTTTT. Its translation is CASSLVVGTGELFF.

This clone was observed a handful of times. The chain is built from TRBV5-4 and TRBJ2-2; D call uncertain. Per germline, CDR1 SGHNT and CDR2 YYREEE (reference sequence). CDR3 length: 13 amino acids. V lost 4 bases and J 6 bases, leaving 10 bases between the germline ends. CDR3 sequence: CASSLSEPGELFF. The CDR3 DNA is TGTGCCAGCAGCCTATCCGAGCCCGGGGAGCTGTTTTTT.